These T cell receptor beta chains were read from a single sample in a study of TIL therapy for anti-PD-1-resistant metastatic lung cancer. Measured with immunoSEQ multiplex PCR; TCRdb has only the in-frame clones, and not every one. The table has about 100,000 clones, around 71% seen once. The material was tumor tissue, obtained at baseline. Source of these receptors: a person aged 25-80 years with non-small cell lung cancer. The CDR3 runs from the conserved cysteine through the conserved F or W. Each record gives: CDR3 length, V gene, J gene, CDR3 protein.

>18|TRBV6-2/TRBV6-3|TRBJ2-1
CASSYPTSGRAGLDEQFF
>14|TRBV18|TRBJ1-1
CASSPVPGVTEAFF
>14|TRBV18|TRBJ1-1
CASSPGQGATEAFF
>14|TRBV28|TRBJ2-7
CASSLRLAGYEQYF
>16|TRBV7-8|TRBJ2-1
CASSPQRGAQYNEQFF
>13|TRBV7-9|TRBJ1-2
CASSPGQRYGYTF
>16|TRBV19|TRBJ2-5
CASSTPGGGPRETQYF
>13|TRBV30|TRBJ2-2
CAWSGLVAGELFF
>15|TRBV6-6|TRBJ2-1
CASRLNPGPNNEQFF
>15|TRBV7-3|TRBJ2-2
CASRVAGGPTGELFF
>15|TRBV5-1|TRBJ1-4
CASSLSTATNEKLFF
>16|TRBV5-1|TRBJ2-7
CASSLTSGTVSYEQYF
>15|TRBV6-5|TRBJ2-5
CASSFYDRAGRTQYF
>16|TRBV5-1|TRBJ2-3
CASSKNPGQGTDTQYF
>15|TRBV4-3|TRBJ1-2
CASSASSFGRGGYTF
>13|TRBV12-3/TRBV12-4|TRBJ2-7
CASSFGLYYEQYF
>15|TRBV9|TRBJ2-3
CASSTRQGVTDTQYF
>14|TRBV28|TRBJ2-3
CAIAGLAYTDTQYF
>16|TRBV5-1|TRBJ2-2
CASSSKGAANTGELFF
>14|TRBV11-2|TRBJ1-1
CASSLQGAGTEAFF
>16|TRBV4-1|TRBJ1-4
CASSQVRGGTNEKLFF
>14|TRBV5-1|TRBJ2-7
CASSLGQGSSEQYF
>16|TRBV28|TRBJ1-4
CASSMPGQGANEKLFF
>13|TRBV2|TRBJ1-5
CASKSTGGQPQHF
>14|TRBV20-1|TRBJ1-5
CSASGAGVNQPQHF
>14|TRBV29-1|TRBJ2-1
CSVDAGPPYNEQFF
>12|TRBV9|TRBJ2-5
CASSVTPETQYF
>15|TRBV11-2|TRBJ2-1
CASSAPHGSYNEQFF
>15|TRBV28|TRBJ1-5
CASSFWGRGNQPQHF
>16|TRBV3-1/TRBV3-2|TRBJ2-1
CASSQIGSGGAGEQFF
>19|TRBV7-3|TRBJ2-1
CASSLRGTSGGFSYNEQFF
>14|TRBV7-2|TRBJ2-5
CASSLNSGEETQYF
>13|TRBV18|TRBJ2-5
CASSLGIGETQYF
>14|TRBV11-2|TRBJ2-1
CASSLGGQSGEQFF
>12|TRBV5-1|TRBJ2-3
CASSLGQGFEYF
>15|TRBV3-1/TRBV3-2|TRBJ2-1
CASSPLGGRYNEQFF
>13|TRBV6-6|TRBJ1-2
CASSYDEGYGYTF
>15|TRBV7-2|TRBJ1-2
CASSLGSGGGLGYTF
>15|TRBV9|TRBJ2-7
CASSVGASQLSEQYF
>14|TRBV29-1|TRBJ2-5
CSVASTGTQETQYF